A single sample gave rise to the 29 T cell receptor beta chains below, sequenced in a study of preoperative IRX-2 immunotherapy in early breast cancer. The table came from immunoSEQ multiplex PCR; TCRdb's copy has only in-frame clones and leaves some out. The data contain tens of thousands of clones, about 68% of them singletons. As for treatment: preoperative locoregional IRX-2 cytokine immunotherapy. The source was lymph node tissue, collected after IRX-2 immunotherapy. These receptor sequences come from a human donor with breast cancer.

The rearrangement uses TRBV11-3 and TRBJ2-1; 7 bases agree with TRBD1. This CDR3 has 15 amino acids. Germline values: CDR1 SGHNT, CDR2 YENEEA. J gave up 8 bases and V 7 bases, and 14 bases lay outside the gene matches. The CDR3 region has the DNA TGTGCCAGCAACGGAAGACAGGGCAGGACCCATGAGCAGTTCTTC. This encodes CASNGRQGRTHEQFF.

Only a few counts were recorded for this clone. The V gene is TRBV15, the J gene TRBJ1-1; D is uncertain. Germline V CDR1 and CDR2: LNHNV, YYDKDF (reference sequence). V was trimmed by 5 bases and J by 4 bases, leaving 14 bases between them. The length of the CDR3 is 14 residues. Written as DNA, the CDR3 is TGTGCCACCAGCGGGAGAGCACTTAGCACTGAAGCTTTCTTT. This sequence encodes CATSGRALSTEAFF.

This clone was counted only a few times. The V gene is TRBV6-8, the J gene TRBJ1-1; 7 bases fit TRBD1. V was pared by 4 bases and J by 10 bases, with 12 bases of the junction left unmatched. Germline V gives CDR1 MNHGY, CDR2 SAAAGT. This CDR3 region has 14 residues. The CDR3 sequence: CASSSWDSGGGAFF. CDR3 coding DNA: TGTGCCAGCAGTTCTTGGGACAGTGGAGGTGGAGCTTTCTTT.

The rearrangement uses TRBV11-3 and TRBJ1-1, with D possibly being TRBD1 (5 bases). This CDR3 spans 15 amino acids. In germline, CDR1 is SGHNT, CDR2 YENEEA. The V gene lost 5 bases and the J gene lost 5 bases, with 18 bases spanning the gap. The CDR3 reads CASSGGWQGGTEAFF. CDR3 DNA sequence: TGTGCCAGCAGCGGGGGGTGGCAGGGAGGAACTGAAGCTTTCTTT.

The gene calls are TRBV6-8 and TRBJ1-1; no clear D. Germline V CDR1 and CDR2: MNHGY, SAAAGT. V was trimmed by 7 bases and J by 1 base, leaving 10 bases between them. CDR3 length: 13 amino acids. CDR3 DNA sequence: TGTGCCAGCAAACGGTACTCGAACACTGAAGCTTTCTTT. This sequence encodes CASKRYSNTEAFF.

The chain links TRBV11-3 to TRBJ2-5; the D gene is possibly TRBD2 (6 bases). The germline CDR1 and CDR2 sequences are SGHNT and YENEEA. The CDR3 covers 14 residues. V lost 5 bases to trimming and J lost 5 bases, with 15 bases between them. CDR3 sequence: CASSPSPGRETQYF. For the CDR3, the DNA is TGTGCCAGCAGCCCCTCCCCAGGGAGGGAGACCCAGTACTTC.

CDR3 region: CASSGQGRETQYF. The CDR3 DNA is TGTGCCAGCAGTGGACAGGGGAGGGAGACCCAGTACTTC. The chain employs TRBV6-8 and TRBJ2-5, with 9 positions matching TRBD1. CDR1 is MNHGY, CDR2 SAAAGT, per germline. V was pared by 5 bases and J by 5 bases, with 3 bases of the junction left unmatched. This CDR3 has 13 amino acids.

The chain carries TRBV5-1 and TRBJ2-1, with 10 bases identical to TRBD2. Germline V CDR1 and CDR2: SGHRS, YFSETQ. The CDR3 has 14 residues. The V and J ends lost 7 bases and 8 bases, in that order; junction bases with no gene match: 9. CDR3 sequence: CASSGLASYDEQFF. As DNA, the CDR3 is TGCGCCAGCTCGGGACTAGCGAGCTATGATGAGCAGTTCTTC.

The CDR3 reads CASSRVEPGTEAFF. DNA of the CDR3: TGTGCCAGCAGCCGTGTTGAGCCCGGAACTGAAGCTTTCTTT. The gene calls are TRBV6-8 and TRBJ1-1; no definite D call. Germline CDR1 MNHGY, CDR2 SAAAGT. V gave up 6 bases and J gave up 5 bases, with 16 bases separating them. This CDR3 is built from 14 residues.

The rearrangement links TRBV11-3 to TRBJ2-3; TRBD1 is a possible D gene (6 bases). The CDR3 runs to 15 residues. Trimming cost V 4 bases and J 1 base, with 12 bases left between them. In germline, CDR1 is SGHNT, CDR2 YENEEA. CDR3 amino acids: CASSSWGLGTDTQYF. The CDR3 region has the DNA TGTGCCAGCAGCTCTTGGGGGCTCGGCACAGATACGCAGTATTTT.

This chain uses TRBV7-1 with TRBJ2-3; the D gene is possibly TRBD1 (6 bases). TRBV7-1 is an open reading frame, and its role is uncertain. The V end lost 5 bases, the J end lost 6 bases, and 12 bases lay between the germline ends. The CDR3 has 13 residues. The CDR3 sequence: CASSAERGDTQYF. The CDR3 nucleotides are TGTGCCAGCAGCGCCGAAAGGGGGGATACGCAGTATTTT.

The chain has TRBV6-7 and TRBJ2-7, with D tentatively TRBD1 (5 bases). TRBV6-7 is treated as an ORF (open reading frame) with a function not yet certain. V gave up 0 bases and J gave up 2 bases, with 8 bases separating them. CDR3 length equals 14 residues. The chain's CDR3 is CASSYSNRPYEQYF. DNA of the CDR3: TGTGCCAGCAGTTACTCGAACAGGCCCTACGAGCAGTACTTC.

The V gene is TRBV10-1, the J gene TRBJ2-1; perhaps TRBD2 as D (5 bases). From germline, CDR1 is WNHNN and CDR2 SYGVQD (reference sequence). This CDR3 comprises 16 residues. Trimming removed 7 bases from V and 0 bases from J, with 16 bases in between. The chain's CDR3 is CASTDRSGSSYNEQFF. The CDR3 DNA reads as TGCGCCAGCACCGATCGAAGCGGAAGCTCCTACAATGAGCAGTTCTTC.

V gene TRBV6-8 combines with J gene TRBJ2-7, with TRBD2 matching over 11 bases. CDR3 length: 19 amino acids. V trimming: 5 bases; J trimming: 2 bases; junction bases outside the gene matches: 17. Looked up from germline, CDR1 is MNHGY and CDR2 is SAAAGT. The CDR3 nucleotides read TGTGCCAGCAGTGCGGGTATGCTAGCGGGAGGCTCTCATACCTACGAGCAGTACTTC. Its translation: CASSAGMLAGGSHTYEQYF.

The gene calls are TRBV7-1 and TRBJ2-3, with TRBD2 matching over 12 bases. TRBV7-1 is an open reading frame whose function is uncertain. The CDR3 sequence is 16 residues long. Trimming at V came to 5 bases and at J to 7 bases, leaving 10 bases not matched to a gene. Written as DNA, the CDR3 is TGTGCCAGCAGCCGACCACTAGCGGGAGGCGCGCATACGCAGTATTTT. It encodes CASSRPLAGGAHTQYF.

This clone was counted only a few times. The chain uses TRBV6-8 and TRBJ1-2; tentative D call: TRBD1 (6 bases). Germline lookup yields CDR1 MNHGY and CDR2 SAAAGT. V lost 2 bases to trimming and J lost 4 bases, with 14 bases between them. The CDR3 runs 15 residues. The CDR3 nucleotides read TGTGCCAGCAGTTACGGTGGGGGGCTCAGCTATGGCTACACCTTC. It encodes CASSYGGGLSYGYTF.

The chain couples TRBV11-3 to TRBJ2-1; perhaps TRBD2 as D (5 bases). The V gene's germline CDR1 is SGHNT and CDR2 YENEEA. The V end lost 5 bases, the J end lost 6 bases, and 14 bases lay between the germline ends. The CDR3 runs 14 residues. The CDR3 region is CASSLRGSVNEQFF. The CDR3 DNA reads TGTGCCAGCAGCCTAAGAGGGTCGGTCAATGAGCAGTTCTTC.

The chain uses TRBV28 and TRBJ2-3; D call uncertain. CDR3 length equals 13 residues. V dropped 7 bases and J dropped 10 bases, with 18 bases sitting between them. Germline V gene lookup returns CDR1 MDHEN and CDR2 SYDVKM. The CDR3 region is CASMRLARPPQYF. For the CDR3, the DNA is TGTGCCAGCATGAGGTTGGCGCGTCCACCGCAGTATTTT.

This chain uses TRBV28 with TRBJ2-7; a possible D gene is TRBD2 (6 bases). V was trimmed by 7 bases and J by 6 bases, leaving 25 bases between them. Germline V gene data show CDR1 as MDHEN and CDR2 as SYDVKM. The CDR3 extends over 16 amino acids. The chain's CDR3 is CASTSARGGQTGEQYF. Written as DNA, the CDR3 is TGTGCCAGCACCTCAGCCCGTGGAGGGCAAACCGGCGAGCAGTACTTC.

V is TRBV5-1 and J is TRBJ1-2, with a weak D call TRBD1 (6 bases). Germline V CDR1 and CDR2: SGHRS, YFSETQ. V was shortened by 3 bases and J by 3 bases, with 12 bases between the two germline ends. This CDR3 is built from 14 residues. Here the CDR3 reads CASSSPQGYYGYTF. The CDR3 DNA reads as TGCGCCAGCAGCTCCCCACAGGGCTACTATGGCTACACCTTC. Full variable domain (outside the CDR3, taken from reference TRBV5-1 and TRBJ1-2): KAGVTQTPRYLIKTRGQQVTLSCSPISGHRSVSWYQQTPGQGLQFLFEYFSETQRNKGNFPGRFSGRQFSNSRSEMNVSTLELGDSALYLCASSSPQGYYGYTFGSGTRLTVV.

This chain joins TRBV11-3 and TRBJ2-3, with 8 bases lining up with TRBD1. The length of the CDR3 is 16 residues. J was trimmed by 4 bases and V by 0 bases; bases with no gene match: 6. Germline V gene sequence: CDR1 SGHNT, CDR2 YENEEA. The CDR3 DNA is TGTGCCAGCAGCTTAGACGACAGGGGAGGTTCAGATACGCAGTATTTT. Translated: CASSLDDRGGSDTQYF.

The chain uses TRBV28 and TRBJ2-1; D not resolved. V was cut by 6 bases and J by 0 bases, with 15 bases left in between. The CDR3 has 16 amino acids. Germline assignment: CDR1 MDHEN and CDR2 SYDVKM. CDR3 in amino acids: CASRRSALLSYNEQFF. The CDR3 DNA follows: TGTGCCAGCAGAAGGTCGGCACTTCTCTCCTACAATGAGCAGTTCTTC.

By share, this clone counts as medium-sized (0.01 to 0.1%). The chain is built from TRBV6-8 and TRBJ1-5; the D is unclear. Germline V lookup: CDR1 MNHGY, CDR2 SAAAGT. Between the trimmed V and J ends, which lost 7 bases and 5 bases, there was a span of 12 bases. The CDR3 extends over 13 amino acids. This CDR3 is CASNTVGYQPQHF. In DNA form, the CDR3 reads TGTGCCAGCAACACGGTAGGGTATCAGCCCCAGCATTTT.

The chain links TRBV11-3 to TRBJ2-6, with D perhaps being TRBD1 or TRBD2 (6 bases each). The germline gives CDR1 SGHNT, CDR2 YENEEA. The CDR3 sequence is 15 residues long. V was cut by 7 bases and J by 1 base, with 11 bases left in between. In nucleotides, the CDR3 is TGTGCCAGCACCAAAGGGGGGTCTGGGGCCAACGTCCTGACTTTC. Encoded protein: CASTKGGSGANVLTF.

The chain joins TRBV15 to TRBJ2-1; 10 nucleotides align to TRBD2. Trimming removed 4 bases from V and 4 bases from J; junction bases left unmatched: 4. The CDR3 runs 15 residues. In germline, CDR1 is LNHNV, CDR2 YYDKDF (reference sequence). The CDR3 reads CATSIRTSGYNEQFF. Written as DNA, the CDR3 is TGTGCCACCAGCATCAGGACTAGCGGTTACAATGAGCAGTTCTTC.

Relative to its sample, this clone is medium-sized. The chain links TRBV11-3 to TRBJ2-7; the D gene is possibly TRBD1 (6 bases). Germline CDR1 reads SGHNT; CDR2 reads YENEEA. V was trimmed by 4 bases and J by 1 base, leaving 20 bases between them. There are 17 residues in the CDR3. CDR3 bases: TGTGCCAGCAGCTCAAACAGGGTTGGGCGGCCTTCCTACGAGCAGTACTTC. This translates into CASSSNRVGRPSYEQYF.

The rearrangement links TRBV11-3 to TRBJ2-7; no clear D gene. Germline loops: CDR1 SGHNT, CDR2 YENEEA. V was shortened by 3 bases and J by 4 bases, with 16 bases between the two germline ends. CDR3 length: 15 residues. This CDR3 reads CASSLATHTGYEQYF. CDR3 nucleotide sequence: TGTGCCAGCAGCTTGGCCACTCATACCGGGTACGAGCAGTACTTC.

The J gene is TRBJ1-2, the V gene TRBV19; TRBD1 might be the D (5 bases). Trimming removed 5 bases at V and 8 bases at J, with 15 bases between. Germline V gene lookup returns CDR1 LNHDA and CDR2 SQIVND (reference sequence). The CDR3 has 13 amino acids. In nucleotides, the CDR3 is TGTGCCAGTAGTCCACAGGTTGTCGGCGGCTACACCTTC. This sequence encodes CASSPQVVGGYTF.

The gene calls are TRBV23-1 and TRBJ1-2; 12 positions agree with TRBD1. TRBV23-1 is placed among ORFs of uncertain function. The trim removed 0 bases at V and 3 bases at J, leaving 5 bases unmatched. This CDR3 has 17 residues. The CDR3 nucleotides are TGCGCCAGCAGTCAATCTGGGGACAGGGGGCAAGACTATGGCTACACCTTC. Protein: CASSQSGDRGQDYGYTF.